A single sample is the source of the 2 T cell receptor beta chains below, sequenced in a study of blood T cell repertoires in COVID-19 (dated by TCRdb to the early 2020s). The library came from the immunoSEQ multiplex PCR assay. Imported from immuneACCESS, the table was reduced by TCRdb to in-frame sequences with V and J called. These copies leave out some clones; in studies compared against another copy, an unresolved V gene accounts for under half, and the cause of the remainder is not known. This sample is represented by 250,000 to 300,000 clones; approximately 80% of them were singletons. The ten largest make up 2.5% to 3.5% of the sample. The specimen was peripheral blood. Receptor source: a woman between 55 and 75 years old with active or convalescent COVID-19.

This chain joins TRBV6-5 and TRBJ1-5, with D possibly matching TRBD1 (5 bases). V dropped 8 bases and J dropped 2 bases, with 13 bases sitting between them. Looked up from germline, CDR1 is MNHEY and CDR2 is SVGAGI. This CDR3 contains 14 residues. CDR3 DNA sequence: TGTGCCAGCGGACATTTCGGTGGCAATCAGCCCCAGCATTTT. Protein product: CASGHFGGNQPQHF.

The V and J genes are TRBV25-1 and TRBJ2-7; 9 nucleotides line up with TRBD1. The CDR3 loop spans 16 amino acids. V lost 3 bases to trimming and J lost 3 bases; unmatched junction nucleotides: 9. Germline assignment: CDR1 MGHDK and CDR2 SYGVNS. The CDR3 coding sequence is TGTGCCAGCAGTGATACAACCGGGACAGGGATCTACGAGCAGTACTTC. Its protein product is CASSDTTGTGIYEQYF.